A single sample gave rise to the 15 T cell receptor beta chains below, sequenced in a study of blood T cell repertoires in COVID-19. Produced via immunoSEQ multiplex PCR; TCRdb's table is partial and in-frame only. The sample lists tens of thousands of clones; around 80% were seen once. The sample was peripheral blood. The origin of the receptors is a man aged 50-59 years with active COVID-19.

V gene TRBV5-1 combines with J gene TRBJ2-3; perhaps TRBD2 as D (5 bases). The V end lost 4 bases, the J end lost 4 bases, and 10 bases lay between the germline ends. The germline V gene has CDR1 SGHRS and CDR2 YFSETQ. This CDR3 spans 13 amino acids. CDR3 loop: CASSEGGPDTQYF. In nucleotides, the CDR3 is TGCGCCAGCAGCGAGGGTGGGCCAGATACGCAGTATTTT. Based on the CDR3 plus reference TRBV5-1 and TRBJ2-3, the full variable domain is KAGVTQTPRYLIKTRGQQVTLSCSPISGHRSVSWYQQTPGQGLQFLFEYFSETQRNKGNFPGRFSGRQFSNSRSEMNVSTLELGDSALYLCASSEGGPDTQYFGPGTRLTVL.

The CDR3 here is CASSQQTGEAGNTIYF. Here the CDR3 DNA reads TGCGCCAGCAGCCAACAGACAGGGGAGGCTGGAAACACCATATATTTT. The chain joins TRBV5-1 to TRBJ1-3, with TRBD1 matching 8 bases. V gave up 4 bases and J gave up 2 bases; unmatched junction bases: 8. The CDR3 spans 16 residues. CDR1 is SGHRS, CDR2 YFSETQ, per germline.

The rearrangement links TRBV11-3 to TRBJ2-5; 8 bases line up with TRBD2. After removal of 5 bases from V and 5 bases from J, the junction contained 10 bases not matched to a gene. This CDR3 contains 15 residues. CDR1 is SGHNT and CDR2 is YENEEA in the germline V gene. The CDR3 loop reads CASSLGPGGPETQYF. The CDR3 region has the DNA TGTGCCAGCAGCCTCGGCCCGGGGGGGCCTGAGACCCAGTACTTC. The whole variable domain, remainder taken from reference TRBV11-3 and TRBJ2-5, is EAGVVQSPRYKIIEKKQPVAFWCNPISGHNTLYWYLQNLGQGPELLIRYENEEAVDDSQLPKDRFSAERLKGVDSTLKIQPAELGDSAVYLCASSLGPGGPETQYFGPGTRLLVL.

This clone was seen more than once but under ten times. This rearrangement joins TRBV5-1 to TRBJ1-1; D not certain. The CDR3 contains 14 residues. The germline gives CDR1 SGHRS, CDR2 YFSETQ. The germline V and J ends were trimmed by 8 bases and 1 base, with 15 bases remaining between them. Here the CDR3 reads CASRGGGWNTEAFF. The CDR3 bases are TGCGCCAGTCGAGGCGGAGGCTGGAACACTGAAGCTTTCTTT.

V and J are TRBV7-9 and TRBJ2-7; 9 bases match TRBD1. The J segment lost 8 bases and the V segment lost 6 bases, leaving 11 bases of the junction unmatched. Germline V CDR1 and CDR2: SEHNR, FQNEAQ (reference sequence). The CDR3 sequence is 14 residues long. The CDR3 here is CASSLPGQGSKQYF. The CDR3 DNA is TGTGCCAGCAGTCTTCCGGGACAGGGATCGAAGCAGTACTTC. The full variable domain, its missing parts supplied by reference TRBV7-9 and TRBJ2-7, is DTGVSQNPRHKITKRGQNVTFRCDPISEHNRLYWYRQTLGQGPEFLTYFQNEAQLEKSRLLSDRFSAERPKGSFSTLEIQRTEQGDSAMYLCASSLPGQGSKQYFGPGTRLTVT.

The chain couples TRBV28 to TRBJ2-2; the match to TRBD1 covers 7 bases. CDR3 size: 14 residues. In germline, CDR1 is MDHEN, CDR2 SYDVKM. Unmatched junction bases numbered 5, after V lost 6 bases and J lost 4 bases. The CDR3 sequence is CASRRQGVTGELFF. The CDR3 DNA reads TGTGCCAGCAGACGACAGGGTGTCACCGGGGAGCTGTTTTTT.

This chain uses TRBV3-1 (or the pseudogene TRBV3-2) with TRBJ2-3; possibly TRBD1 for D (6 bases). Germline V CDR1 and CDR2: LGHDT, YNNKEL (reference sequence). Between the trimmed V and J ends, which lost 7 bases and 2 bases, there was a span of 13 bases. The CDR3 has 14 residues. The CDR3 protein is CASKPRGSTDTQYF. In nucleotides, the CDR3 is TGTGCCAGCAAGCCGAGGGGGTCCACAGATACGCAGTATTTT.

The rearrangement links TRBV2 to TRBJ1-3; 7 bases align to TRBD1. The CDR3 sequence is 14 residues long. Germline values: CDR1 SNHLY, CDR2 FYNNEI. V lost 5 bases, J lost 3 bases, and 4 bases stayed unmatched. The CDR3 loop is CASSIQGFGNTIYF. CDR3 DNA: TGTGCCAGCAGTATACAGGGGTTTGGAAACACCATATATTTT.

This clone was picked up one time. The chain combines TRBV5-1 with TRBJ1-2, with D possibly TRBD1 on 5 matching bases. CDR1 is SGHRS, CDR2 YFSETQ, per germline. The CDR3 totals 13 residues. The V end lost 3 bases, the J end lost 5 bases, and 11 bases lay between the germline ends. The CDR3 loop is CASSSDGGYGYTF. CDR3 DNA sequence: TGCGCCAGCAGCTCGGACGGGGGTTATGGCTACACCTTC.

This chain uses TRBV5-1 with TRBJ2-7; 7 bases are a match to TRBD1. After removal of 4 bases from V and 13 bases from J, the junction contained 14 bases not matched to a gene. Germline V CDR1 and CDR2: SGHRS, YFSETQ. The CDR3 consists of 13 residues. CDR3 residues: CASSQLGQERSYF. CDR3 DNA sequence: TGCGCCAGCAGCCAACTAGGACAGGAGCGCTCATACTTC. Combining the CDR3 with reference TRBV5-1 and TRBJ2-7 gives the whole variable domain KAGVTQTPRYLIKTRGQQVTLSCSPISGHRSVSWYQQTPGQGLQFLFEYFSETQRNKGNFPGRFSGRQFSNSRSEMNVSTLELGDSALYLCASSQLGQERSYFGPGTRLTVT.

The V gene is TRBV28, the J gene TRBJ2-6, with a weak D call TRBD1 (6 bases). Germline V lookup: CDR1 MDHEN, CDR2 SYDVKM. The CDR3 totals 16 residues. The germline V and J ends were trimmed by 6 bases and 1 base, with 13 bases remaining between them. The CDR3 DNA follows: TGTGCCAGCAGCGGCAGGGGTCCGTCTGGGGCCAACGTCCTGACTTTC. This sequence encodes CASSGRGPSGANVLTF.

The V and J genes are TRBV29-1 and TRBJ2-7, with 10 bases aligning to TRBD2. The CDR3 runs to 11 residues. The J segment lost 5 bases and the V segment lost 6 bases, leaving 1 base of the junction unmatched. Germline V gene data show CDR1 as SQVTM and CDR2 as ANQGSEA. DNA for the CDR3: TGCAGCGTAAGCGGGGGGGACGAGCAGTACTTC. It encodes CSVSGGDEQYF.

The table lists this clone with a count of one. CDR3 loop: CASSATPSGGGTDTQYF. The CDR3 DNA follows: TGTGCCAGCTCAGCAACCCCTAGCGGGGGGGGAACAGATACGCAGTATTTT. V usage is TRBV18 and J usage is TRBJ2-3, with 12 nucleotides matching TRBD2. V lost 5 bases, J lost 3 bases, and 9 bases stayed unmatched. The CDR3 spans 17 residues. Germline V gene data show CDR1 as KGHSH and CDR2 as LQKENI.

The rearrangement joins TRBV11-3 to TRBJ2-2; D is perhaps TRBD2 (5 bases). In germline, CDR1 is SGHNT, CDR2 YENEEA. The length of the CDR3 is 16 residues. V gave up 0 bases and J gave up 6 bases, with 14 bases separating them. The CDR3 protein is CASSLDPVLEAGELFF. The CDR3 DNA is TGTGCCAGCAGCTTAGATCCCGTGTTGGAGGCCGGGGAGCTGTTTTTT.

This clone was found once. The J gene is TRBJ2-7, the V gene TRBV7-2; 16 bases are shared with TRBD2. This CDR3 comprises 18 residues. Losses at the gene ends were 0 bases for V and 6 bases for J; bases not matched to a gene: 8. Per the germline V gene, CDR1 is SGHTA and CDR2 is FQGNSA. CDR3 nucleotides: TGTGCCAGCAGCTTAGCGCCCGGGACTAGCGGGGGGGCGAGCGAGCAGTACTTC. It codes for CASSLAPGTSGGASEQYF.